This section outlines one T cell receptor beta chain sequence together with its context. Its antigen is unknown. Trimming left V 3 bases short and J 6 bases short, with 9 bases between. Germline CDR1 and CDR2: SEHNR and FQNEAQ (reference sequence). This CDR3 contains 12 residues. Use of 60 Vbeta and 13 Jbeta primers characterized the PCR. Libraries were prepared by immunoSEQ multiplex PCR; TCRdb keeps only in-frame clonotypes and omits some of them. The sample lists a few hundred thousand clones; about 80% were seen once. The data belong to a study of cytomegalovirus exposure and HLA in healthy donors. Study-wide findings and caveats: In a later analysis, a missense DCLRE1C variant was linked to TCR beta V- and J-gene trimming. Among TCR beta chains, those listed as cytomegalovirus-associated numbered about 150.

The chain carries TRBV7-9 and TRBJ2-7, with a tentative D call TRBD2 (5 bases). The clonotype originates from a girl aged 2 to 10 in good health and CMV-seronegative. Material: PBMCs. In DNA, the CDR3 is TGTGCCAGCAGCTTTCTCGGACTCGAGCAGTACTTC. Amino acids: CASSFLGLEQYF.